Below, 10 T cell receptor beta chains from the same sample are listed, as sequenced in a study of blood T cells in healthy people across ages. The use of a sample-barcoded 5' primer and a J-beta primer mix characterized a second PCR of about 7 to 12 cycles. Each CDR3 protein gets one entry after TCRdb re-called the 5' RACE reads with MiXCR. The sample consists of about 780,000 distinct CDR3 sequences, about 42% of them appearing once. Sequenced input: blood. The source of these receptors is an elderly man in good health.

As to this clonotype: It may be a read error: a sequence one base away is much more abundant. The chain carries TRBV6-2 or TRBV6-3 and TRBJ2-3, with D perhaps TRBD1 (5 bases). There are 14 residues in the CDR3. Germline-derived CDR1 and CDR2 are MNHEY and SVGEGT. The CDR3 nucleotides read TGTGCCAGCAGTTCTAACGGGTTCACAGGTACGCAGTATTTT. Protein product: CASSSNGFTGTQYF.

In regard to this clonotype: Given a much more abundant clone one base away, this may be a read error. V gene TRBV7-6 combines with J gene TRBJ2-7, with D unclear. CDR1 is SGHVS and CDR2 is FNYEAQ in the germline V gene. The germline V and J ends were trimmed by 5 bases and 3 bases, with 14 bases remaining between them. The CDR3 covers 14 residues. In nucleotides, the CDR3 is TGTGCCAGCAGCCCCGGTCCGTCCCGCTACGAGCAGTACTTC. This encodes CASSPGPSRYEQYF.

This clonotype was seen a few times. The chain has TRBV7-2 and TRBJ2-7; 15 nucleotides agree with TRBD2. Germline V gives CDR1 SGHTA, CDR2 FQGNSA. With V trimmed by 3 bases and J by 7 bases, 4 bases remained unmatched. The CDR3 totals 15 residues. DNA for the CDR3: TGTGCCAGCAGCTTCGGACTAGCGGGAGGGGGGGAGCAGTACTTC. Translated, it gives CASSFGLAGGGEQYF.

This clonotype was observed many times. The rearrangement links TRBV5-1 to TRBJ2-7; TRBD2 aligns across 8 bases. V shed 5 bases and J 0 bases; nucleotides not matched to a gene: 4. The CDR3 sequence is 14 residues long. Germline V lookup: CDR1 SGHRS, CDR2 YFSETQ. For the CDR3, the DNA is TGCGCCAGCAGGGCCGGGACTAGCTCCTACGAGCAGTACTTC. Translating it yields CASRAGTSSYEQYF.

This clonotype was seen repeatedly, ten times or more. V is TRBV24-1 and J is TRBJ2-1; TRBD1 might be the D (7 bases). The length of the CDR3 is 14 residues. The ends were cut back, 3 bases at V and 7 bases at J, with 12 bases in the middle. Per the germline V gene, CDR1 is KGHDR and CDR2 is SFDVKD. In DNA, the CDR3 is TGTGCCACCAGTGATAGATCAGGGGGGAATGAGCAGTTCTTC. It encodes CATSDRSGGNEQFF.

This clonotype was seen a handful of times. V gene TRBV5-6 combines with J gene TRBJ1-4; D not resolved. V was pared by 1 base and J by 7 bases, with 8 bases between. The CDR3 is 13 residues long. Germline values: CDR1 SGHDT, CDR2 YYEEEE. The CDR3 sequence is CASSLQGFEKLFF. CDR3 in DNA: TGTGCCAGCAGCTTGCAAGGTTTTGAAAAACTGTTTTTT.

The chain uses TRBV25-1 and TRBJ2-7, with D possibly matching TRBD2 (5 bases). In germline, CDR1 is MGHDK, CDR2 SYGVNS. V was clipped by 4 bases and J by 3 bases, with 13 bases between them. This CDR3 contains 14 residues. The CDR3 here is CASSGWQRYYEQYF. In DNA form, the CDR3 reads TGTGCCAGCAGTGGGTGGCAGCGGTACTACGAGCAGTACTTC.

The chain uses TRBV12-3 or TRBV12-4 and TRBJ2-1, with 11 bases aligning to TRBD1. The end of the DNA aligns better with TRBJ2-7, so the J call may be wrong. This CDR3 has 15 amino acids. This CDR3 reads CASSMDRGHDNEQYF. As DNA, the CDR3 is TGTGCCAGCAGTATGGACAGGGGGCATGACAATGAGCAGTACTTC.

In DNA, the CDR3 is TGTGCCAGCAGCGTTATTACAGGTTCTTCCTACAATGAGCAGTTCTTC. This translates into CASSVITGSSYNEQFF. V gene TRBV9 combines with J gene TRBJ2-1; tentative D call: TRBD1 (5 bases). This CDR3 is built from 16 residues. Germline values: CDR1 SGDLS, CDR2 YYNGEE. V lost 2 bases, J lost 1 base, and 13 bases lay in between.

For this clonotype: At one end, the junction sequence differs from germline, possibly due to a read error. The V gene is TRBV28, the J gene TRBJ2-1, with D perhaps matching TRBD1 (6 bases). Germline CDR1 reads MDHEN; CDR2 reads SYDVKM. This CDR3 region has 18 residues. Written as DNA, the CDR3 is TGTGCCAGCACCTCTTTAATTTCGGGGACACCCTCCTACAGTGAGCAGTTCTTC. Translating it yields CASTSLISGTPSYSEQFF.